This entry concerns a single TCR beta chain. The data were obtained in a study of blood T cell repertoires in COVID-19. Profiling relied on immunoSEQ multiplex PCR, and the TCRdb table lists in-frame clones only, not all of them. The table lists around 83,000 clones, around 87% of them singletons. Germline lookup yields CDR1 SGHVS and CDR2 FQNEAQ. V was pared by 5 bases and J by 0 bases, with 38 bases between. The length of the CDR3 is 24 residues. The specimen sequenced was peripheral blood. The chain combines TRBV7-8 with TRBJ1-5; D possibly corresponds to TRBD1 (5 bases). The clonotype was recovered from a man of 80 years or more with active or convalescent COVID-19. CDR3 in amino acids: CASSPLGGTQTATPTFYSNQPQHF. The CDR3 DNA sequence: TGTGCCAGCAGCCCCCTCGGAGGGACCCAAACTGCAACACCGACTTTTTATAGCAATCAGCCCCAGCATTTT.